The 27 T cell receptor beta chains given below trace back to one sample, sequenced in a study of T cell changes during pregnancy in multiple sclerosis. Data came from immunoSEQ multiplex PCR; TCRdb stores just in-frame clones and leaves some out. The table records around 31,000 clones, 85% to 95% of them present only once. The sequenced sample was CD4+ T cells from peripheral blood mononuclear cells, obtained in the first trimester of pregnancy. These receptors all come from a female donor with multiple sclerosis, enrolled in a pregnancy study.

The rearrangement links TRBV29-1 to TRBJ2-3, with D maybe TRBD1 (6 bases). Germline CDR1 SQVTM, CDR2 ANQGSEA. With 4 bases removed from V and 4 bases from J, the gap between germline ends came to 15 bases. CDR3 size: 14 residues. DNA of the CDR3: TGCAGCGTTGTCGGGGCAGGGGCAGCAGATACGCAGTATTTT. This encodes CSVVGAGAADTQYF.

This clone has only one observation. V usage is TRBV6-6 and J usage is TRBJ1-5; D uncertain. Germline V lookup: CDR1 MNHNY, CDR2 SVGAGI (reference sequence). V lost 6 bases and J lost 0, with 6 bases in between. The CDR3 covers 13 residues. Here the CDR3 DNA reads TGTGCCAGCAGCTCCTATAGCAATCAGCCCCAGCATTTT. Its translation is CASSSYSNQPQHF.

The chain carries TRBV7-6 and TRBJ2-5; TRBD1 is a possible D gene (6 bases). The CDR3 sequence is 15 residues long. Deletions cut 4 bases from V and 2 bases from J, with 14 bases between. In germline, CDR1 is SGHVS, CDR2 FNYEAQ. CDR3 nucleotides: TGTGCCAGCAGCTCACGCCAGGGGCGGCAAGAGACCCAGTACTTC. Translating gives CASSSRQGRQETQYF.

The chain carries TRBV27 and TRBJ1-5; TRBD1 might be the D (6 bases). Trimming stripped 8 bases from V and 6 bases from J, with 17 bases between. The CDR3 has 14 residues. Germline V gives CDR1 MNHEY, CDR2 SMNVEV (reference sequence). In DNA, the CDR3 is TGTGCCAGCGCCCACCCCGGGGGGGCTCAGCCCCAGCATTTT. Its translation: CASAHPGGAQPQHF.

The table lists this clone with a count of one. The chain has TRBV5-1 and TRBJ2-1, with 12 bases matching TRBD2. The V gene end was trimmed by 7 bases and the J gene end by 4 bases; junction bases not matched to a gene: 3. The germline V gene encodes CDR1 SGHRS and CDR2 YFSETQ. CDR3 length equals 14 residues. The CDR3 bases are TGCGCCAGCGCGACTAGCGGGGGATACAATGAGCAGTTCTTC. As protein: CASATSGGYNEQFF.

The chain has TRBV7-3 and TRBJ2-2, with 7 bases matching TRBD1. Germline V lookup: CDR1 SGHTA, CDR2 FQGTGA. The CDR3 spans 15 residues. V lost 5 bases, J lost 5 bases, and 8 bases stayed unmatched. CDR3 sequence reads: CASSRSGTETGELFF. In DNA form, the CDR3 reads TGTGCCAGCAGCCGATCCGGGACAGAAACCGGGGAGCTGTTTTTT.

A single count supports this clone. The rearrangement uses TRBV5-5 and TRBJ2-3; 14 positions agree with TRBD2. The junction had 4 bases not matched to a gene; V was cut back by 4 bases and J by 3 bases. The CDR3 length is 16 residues. CDR1 and CDR2 from the germline V gene are SGHKS and YYEKEE (reference sequence). CDR3 in DNA: TGTGCCAGCAGCCCTAGACTAGCGGGGGGGACAGATACGCAGTATTTT. It is translated as CASSPRLAGGTDTQYF.

The CDR3 region is CASSQRGTIETQYF. As DNA, the CDR3 is TGTGCCAGTAGCCAGCGGGGGACCATAGAGACCCAGTACTTC. The chain has TRBV19 and TRBJ2-5; 8 bases map to TRBD2. V was clipped by 6 bases and J by 4 bases; unmatched bases: 7. The CDR3 totals 14 residues. Germline CDR1 is LNHDA and CDR2 is SQIVND (reference sequence).

The chain recombines TRBV28 with TRBJ1-2, with a tentative D call TRBD1 (6 bases). Trimming removed 8 bases from V and 5 bases from J, with 15 bases in between. There are 13 residues in the CDR3. Germline V CDR1 and CDR2: MDHEN, SYDVKM. CDR3 bases: TGTGCCAGCCGAGGGGGGGGGAGGTATGGCTACACCTTC. The encoded protein is CASRGGGRYGYTF.

As DNA, the CDR3 is TGTGCCAGCAGCGTACAATCGGGGAAGGCTGGCTACACCTTC. Residues: CASSVQSGKAGYTF. The J gene is TRBJ1-2, the V gene TRBV9; no reliable D call. The V end lost 1 base, the J end lost 7 bases, and 14 bases lay between the germline ends. The germline V gene encodes CDR1 SGDLS and CDR2 YYNGEE. The CDR3 has 14 residues.

The chain uses TRBV27 and TRBJ1-2; maybe TRBD1 (6 bases). CDR1 is MNHEY and CDR2 is SMNVEV in the germline V gene (reference sequence). The CDR3 consists of 15 residues. Trimming took 5 bases from V and 4 from J, leaving 17 bases between them. In DNA form, the CDR3 reads TGTGCCAGCAGTCCCACTATACAGGGCCCCTATGGCTACACCTTC. Encoded protein: CASSPTIQGPYGYTF.

This rearrangement joins TRBV5-1 to TRBJ2-1; 10 bases align to TRBD2. V shed 4 bases, J shed 0 bases, and the junction held 4 bases outside the gene matches. Germline loops: CDR1 SGHRS, CDR2 YFSETQ. This CDR3 region has 16 residues. CDR3 in amino acids: CASSRSGGDSYNEQFF. As DNA, the CDR3 is TGCGCCAGCAGCCGAAGCGGGGGGGACTCCTACAATGAGCAGTTCTTC.

The chain joins TRBV28 to TRBJ1-5; TRBD1 agrees at 7 bases. J was trimmed by 9 bases and V by 5 bases; bases with no gene match: 10. The CDR3 is 14 amino acids. Germline values: CDR1 MDHEN, CDR2 SYDVKM. DNA for the CDR3: TGTGCCAGCAGTCCCGGGACAGCCCTCCCGCCCCAGCATTTT. Protein product: CASSPGTALPPQHF.

The CDR3 loop reads CASSPRQVTDTQYF. CDR3 nucleotide sequence: TGTGCCAGCAGTCCACGACAGGTTACAGATACGCAGTATTTT. This chain connects TRBV27 to TRBJ2-3; possible D gene TRBD1, 6 bases. The CDR3 is 14 amino acids. CDR1 and CDR2 from the germline V gene are MNHEY and SMNVEV (reference sequence). V dropped 5 bases and J dropped 3 bases, with 12 bases sitting between them.

The genes are TRBV9 and TRBJ2-3; 7 bases align to TRBD2. The V and J ends lost 0 bases and 2 bases, in that order; junction bases with no gene match: 9. The CDR3 has 17 amino acids. The V gene's germline CDR1 is SGDLS and CDR2 YYNGEE. CDR3 sequence reads: CASSVESGATSTDTQYF. In DNA, the CDR3 is TGTGCCAGCAGCGTAGAAAGCGGGGCGACCTCCACAGATACGCAGTATTTT.

For the CDR3, the DNA is TGTGCCAGCAGCGTAGCGGGGTCAGAAGTAAGTCAGCCCCAGCATTTT. Translating gives CASSVAGSEVSQPQHF. The J gene is TRBJ1-5, the V gene TRBV9; D gene unclear. The germline gives CDR1 SGDLS, CDR2 YYNGEE. The CDR3 extends over 16 amino acids. V was shortened by 0 bases and J by 6 bases, with 16 bases between the two germline ends.

The V gene is TRBV2, the J gene TRBJ2-5; 11 bases agree with TRBD2. This CDR3 has 17 residues. With 4 bases clipped from V and 5 bases from J, the junction kept 12 bases outside the gene matches. Germline lookup yields CDR1 SNHLY and CDR2 FYNNEI. In DNA, the CDR3 is TGTGCCAGCAGTGTAGGTAGCGGGGGGGCCACGAGGGAGACCCAGTACTTC. Translation: CASSVGSGGATRETQYF.

The gene calls are TRBV11-2 and TRBJ2-7, with 14 bases identical to TRBD2. The CDR3 spans 16 residues. CDR1 and CDR2 from the germline V gene are SGHAT and FQNNGV. V was pared by 5 bases and J by 5 bases, with 8 bases of the junction left unmatched. CDR3 in amino acids: CASSPRLAGGPHEQYF. The CDR3 region has the DNA TGTGCCAGCAGCCCACGACTAGCGGGGGGGCCCCACGAGCAGTACTTC.

This clone was counted once. V is TRBV5-7 and J is TRBJ2-5, with TRBD2 matching over 7 bases. TRBV5-7 is known as an ORF, though its function is uncertain. V was clipped by 0 bases and J by 0 bases; unmatched bases: 5. This CDR3 has 16 amino acids. CDR3 bases: TGTGCCAGCAGCTTGGAACCAGCGGGGTACCAAGAGACCCAGTACTTC. Protein product: CASSLEPAGYQETQYF.

DNA for the CDR3: TGTGCCAGCAGCTTAGATCAGATTTCCTACGAGCAGTACTTC. Translated: CASSLDQISYEQYF. The V gene is TRBV7-9, the J gene TRBJ2-7; D remains ambiguous. The CDR3 covers 14 residues. CDR1 SEHNR and CDR2 FQNEAQ come from the germline V gene (reference sequence). V was trimmed by 1 base and J by 1 base, leaving 8 bases between them.

The chain couples TRBV2 to TRBJ2-7; 10 bases line up with TRBD2. Germline V gene sequence: CDR1 SNHLY, CDR2 FYNNEI. Unmatched junction bases numbered 1, after V lost 6 bases and J lost 2 bases. This CDR3 has 13 amino acids. The CDR3 protein is CASRSGGAYEQYF. The CDR3 DNA reads TGTGCCAGCAGGAGCGGGGGGGCCTACGAGCAGTACTTC.

The chain has TRBV9 and TRBJ1-1; D ambiguous. Germline CDR1 reads SGDLS; CDR2 reads YYNGEE. This CDR3 has 14 residues. With 1 base removed from V and 0 bases from J, the gap between germline ends came to 7 bases. The CDR3 bases are TGTGCCAGCAGCGTAATGCAGATGAACACTGAAGCTTTCTTT. This gives the protein CASSVMQMNTEAFF.

V is TRBV7-9 and J is TRBJ2-7; TRBD1 might be the D (5 bases). CDR1 and CDR2 from the germline V gene are SEHNR and FQNEAQ (reference sequence). The CDR3 has 13 amino acids. V gave up 3 bases and J gave up 2 bases, with 8 bases separating them. Here the CDR3 reads CASSFDSTYEQYF. The DNA of the CDR3 is TGTGCCAGCAGCTTTGACAGCACCTACGAGCAGTACTTC. The variable domain in full, completed from reference TRBV7-9 and TRBJ2-7, reads DTGVSQNPRHKITKRGQNVTFRCDPISEHNRLYWYRQTLGQGPEFLTYFQNEAQLEKSRLLSDRFSAERPKGSFSTLEIQRTEQGDSAMYLCASSFDSTYEQYFGPGTRLTVT.

The rearrangement links TRBV5-6 to TRBJ2-5, with TRBD2 matching 10 bases. The germline V gene has CDR1 SGHDT and CDR2 YYEEEE. V was pared by 6 bases and J by 7 bases, with 12 bases of the junction left unmatched. The CDR3 consists of 15 residues. The CDR3 sequence is CASTSLGAGGRTQYF. In DNA form, the CDR3 reads TGTGCCAGCACCTCCCTCGGAGCGGGGGGGCGGACCCAGTACTTC.

About this clone: At one boundary the junction diverges from the germline segment, which might be a read error. The chain employs TRBV7-7 and TRBJ2-5, with 10 bases matching TRBD2. There are 13 residues in the CDR3. Germline CDR1 is SSHAT and CDR2 is FNYEAQ (reference sequence). Here the CDR3 reads CASSGGARETQYF. CDR3 nucleotide sequence: TGTGCTAGCAGCGGGGGGGCCCGGGAGACCCAGTACTTC.

This clone was seen once. The V gene is TRBV4-1, the J gene TRBJ2-5; D uncertain. V dropped 0 bases and J dropped 3 bases, with 17 bases sitting between them. The germline CDR1 and CDR2 sequences are MGHRA and YSYEKL. The CDR3 runs to 17 residues. CDR3 residues: CASSQDIRPYREETQYF. CDR3 coding DNA: TGCGCCAGCAGCCAAGATATTAGGCCCTACCGGGAAGAGACCCAGTACTTC.

V usage is TRBV11-2 and J usage is TRBJ2-7, with TRBD2 matching 9 bases. The trim removed 6 bases at V and 4 bases at J, leaving 16 bases unmatched. This CDR3 region has 17 residues. CDR1 is SGHAT and CDR2 is FQNNGV in the germline V gene. CDR3 sequence (DNA): TGTGCCAGCAGACCGGTCCGCGGGGGGGCAATAAGGTACGAGCAGTACTTC. This sequence encodes CASRPVRGGAIRYEQYF. Full variable domain (rest looked up from reference TRBV11-2 and TRBJ2-7): EAGVAQSPRYKIIEKRQSVAFWCNPISGHATLYWYQQILGQGPKLLIQFQNNGVVDDSQLPKDRFSAERLKGVDSTLKIQPAKLEDSAVYLCASRPVRGGAIRYEQYFGPGTRLTVT.